A selection of T cell receptor beta chains follows, all from one sample in a study of blood T cell repertoires in COVID-19. This table comes from immunoSEQ multiplex PCR, and its TCRdb copy is limited to in-frame clones, with some not included. This table has 30,000 to 35,000 clones, roughly 87% appearing once. Sequencing input: peripheral blood. These receptors all stem from a man at least 80 years old with acute or convalescent COVID-19. Both conserved end residues are part of each CDR3. D genes are given only for firm matches. For some rows the clone size is stated as once, few or many, or as a class when expanded; others skip it.

>-|TRBV29-1|14|TRBJ1-3|-
CSVKLGGKGNTIYF
>-|TRBV10-3|15|TRBJ1-3|-
CAISESEPSGNTIYF
>-|TRBV12-3/TRBV12-4|11|TRBJ1-2|-
CASSRGYGYTF
>-|TRBV12-1|16|TRBJ1-2|once
CASSFEDGRRKVGYTF
>-|TRBV3-1/TRBV3-2|17|TRBJ2-3|few
CASSRHPVQVFTDTQYF
>-|TRBV4-2|12|TRBJ2-7|once
CASSQGQDEQYF
>TRBD1|TRBV27|17|TRBJ1-5|-
CASSITGGAFSNQPQHF
>-|TRBV5-1|15|TRBJ2-1|-
CASSLAAQAYNEQFF
>TRBD2|TRBV2|16|TRBJ2-1|once
CASSDEETSGSDEQFF
>-|TRBV19|14|TRBJ2-3|-
CASKTGSFTDTQYF
>-|TRBV6-5|15|TRBJ2-1|-
CASSYTNSSYNEQFF
>TRBD2|TRBV6-5|16|TRBJ2-3|-
CASSYSTSGGTDTQYF
>TRBD2|TRBV28|14|TRBJ2-2|-
CATKREANTGELFF
>TRBD1|TRBV5-4|15|TRBJ1-2|-
CASSLGQGPRYGYTF
>-|TRBV6-5|15|TRBJ1-3|-
CASSRGRGYGNTIYF
>TRBD2|TRBV18|16|TRBJ2-7|-
CASSQGSGRASYEQYF
>TRBD1|TRBV7-9|15|TRBJ1-2|-
CASSFDRGRHYGYTF
>-|TRBV7-2|17|TRBJ2-3|-
CASSPSSAGFGTDTQYF
>TRBD1|TRBV6-5|14|TRBJ2-2|-
CASRGRTGAGELFF
>TRBD1|TRBV5-6|15|TRBJ1-1|-
CASSLEDRMNTEAFF
>-|TRBV6-1|13|TRBJ1-2|-
CASSETQDYGYTF
>-|TRBV9|15|TRBJ2-7|once
CASSVGPSWWAEQYF
>TRBD1|TRBV2|18|TRBJ2-7|-
CASSEYVAGTGVPYEQYF
>TRBD2|TRBV19|15|TRBJ2-3|-
CASSLTSGSWDTQYF
>-|TRBV11-2|14|TRBJ2-5|-
CASSPGGGVETQYF
>TRBD1|TRBV18|13|TRBJ2-5|-
CASSLDRDETQYF
>-|TRBV19|16|TRBJ1-1|-
CASSIVEDISNTEAFF
>TRBD1|TRBV2|15|TRBJ2-6|once
CASSGTVSGANVLTF
>TRBD1|TRBV7-2|15|TRBJ2-1|once
CASRLTGADYNEQFF
>TRBD1|TRBV29-1|14|TRBJ2-2|-
CSVAVTGEAGELFF
>TRBD2|TRBV18|14|TRBJ2-7|-
CASSPEAGDYEQYF
>-|TRBV2|15|TRBJ1-4|-
CASSLRGEGGEKLFF
>-|TRBV5-1|11|TRBJ2-7|once
CASSSPYEQYF
>TRBD1|TRBV7-9|15|TRBJ1-4|-
CASSGPGQGGEKLFF
>TRBD2|TRBV28|14|TRBJ2-3|-
CASRKAGSTDTQYF
>-|TRBV7-6|16|TRBJ1-4|-
CASSLAPGPPQEKLFF
>-|TRBV30|14|TRBJ1-4|-
CAWSATGTEEKLFF